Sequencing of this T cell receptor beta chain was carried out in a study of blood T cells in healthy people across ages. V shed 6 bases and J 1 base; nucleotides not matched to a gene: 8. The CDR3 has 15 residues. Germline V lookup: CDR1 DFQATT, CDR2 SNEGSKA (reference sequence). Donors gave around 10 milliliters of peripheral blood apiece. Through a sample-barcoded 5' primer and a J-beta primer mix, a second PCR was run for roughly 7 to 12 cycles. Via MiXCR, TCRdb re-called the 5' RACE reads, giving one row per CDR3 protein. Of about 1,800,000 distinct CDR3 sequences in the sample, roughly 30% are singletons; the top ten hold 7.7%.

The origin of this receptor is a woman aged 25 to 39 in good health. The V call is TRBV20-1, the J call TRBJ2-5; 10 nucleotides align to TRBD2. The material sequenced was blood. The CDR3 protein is CSAAGLAGVQETQYF. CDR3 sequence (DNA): TGCAGTGCAGCGGGCCTAGCGGGGGTCCAAGAGACCCAGTACTTC.